This T cell receptor beta chain was sequenced in a study of shared clonotypes between healthy human individuals. Study results and caveats: Larger estimated richness was generally seen in naive subsets than in memory subsets.

On this clone itself: Its antigen is not known.

This CDR3 contains 12 residues. Germline lookup yields CDR1 SGHRS and CDR2 YFSETQ. V was cut by 4 bases and J by 5 bases, with 9 bases left in between. All of the donors resided in Nashville, Tennessee, and each was a Caucasian adult. The method was immunoSEQ multiplex PCR; TCRdb's version includes in-frame clones alone and lacks a portion of them. The repertoire holds 2,100,000 or so clones, with approximately 96% as singletons. The sequence was obtained from a man in his late teens or twenties in good health. Sequenced: naive CD4+ T cells sorted from blood. Subset noted: CD45RA+ positively selected. The chain employs TRBV5-1 and TRBJ2-5, with no clear D. The CDR3 loop is CASSQGSETQYF. The CDR3 nucleotides are TGCGCCAGCAGCCAAGGCTCCGAGACCCAGTACTTC.